The 12 T cell receptor beta chains below all came from one sample that was sequenced in a study of T cell repertoires in cytomegalovirus infection. One entry per CDR3 protein results from TCRdb running MiXCR on the reads. This sample has fewer than 700,000 distinct CDR3 sequences, with 20% to 25% found just once. Sequenced: CD8+ T cells from PBMCs. The receptors here all came from a human donor in good health (CMV status not recorded). Some clones in this sample may be carry-over from other donors' samples.

The gene calls are TRBV28 and TRBJ2-7, with D unclear. Germline V gives CDR1 MDHEN, CDR2 SYDVKM. This CDR3 is 14 amino acids long. V was trimmed by 3 bases and J by 3 bases, leaving 12 bases between them. DNA for the CDR3: TGTGCCAGCAGTTTGCGAGGCCTCGACTACGAGCAGTACGTC. It is translated as CASSLRGLDYEQYV.

This clonotype was picked up many times. The rearrangement joins TRBV12-3 or TRBV12-4 to TRBJ2-3, with 10 nucleotides matching TRBD2. The CDR3 has 16 amino acids. After removal of 5 bases from V and 0 bases from J, the junction contained 5 bases not matched to a gene. The DNA for the CDR3 is TGTGCCAGCAGTCCCTCAGCGGGGGGGAGCACAGATACGCAGTATTTT. Amino acids: CASSPSAGGSTDTQYF.

This clonotype occurred a few times. J is TRBJ1-4 and V is TRBV5-5, with 7 bases matching TRBD1. The germline V gene has CDR1 SGHKS and CDR2 YYEKEE (reference sequence). The CDR3 has 14 residues. V lost 5 bases and J lost 4; bases outside the gene matches: 5. CDR3 in amino acids: CASSPGGINEKLFF. Written as DNA, the CDR3 is TGTGCCAGCAGTCCAGGGGGAATTAATGAAAAACTGTTTTTT.

In its sample, this clonotype was seen a few times. The chain couples TRBV20-1 to TRBJ2-1; tentative D call: TRBD2 (7 bases). Trimming took 0 bases from V and 4 from J, leaving 13 bases between them. The CDR3 is made up of 15 amino acids. Germline V lookup: CDR1 DFQATT, CDR2 SNEGSKA (reference sequence). For the CDR3, the DNA is TGCAGTGCTAGAGATCGAGAGGGGGGGTACAATGAGCAGTTCTTC. It is translated as CSARDREGGYNEQFF.

This clonotype has only a few counts. The chain couples TRBV28 to TRBJ2-1, with D possibly being TRBD2 (5 bases). Per the germline V gene, CDR1 is MDHEN and CDR2 is SYDVKM. The length of the CDR3 is 14 residues. V was pared by 4 bases and J by 0 bases, with 7 bases between. The CDR3 region has the DNA TGTGCCAGCAGTTGGGAGTCCTCCTACAATGAGCAGTTCTTC. It specifies CASSWESSYNEQFF.

This clonotype was detected only a few times. The rearrangement links TRBV7-2 to TRBJ2-1; 10 nucleotides line up with TRBD2. The ends lost 3 bases at V and 3 bases at J; junction bases unmatched: 2. Germline CDR1 reads SGHTA; CDR2 reads FQGNSA. The CDR3 runs to 15 residues. The CDR3 region is CASSFTSGIYNEQFF. DNA of the CDR3: TGTGCCAGCAGCTTCACTAGCGGGATCTACAATGAGCAGTTCTTC.

In the case of this clonotype: This clone may be a read error of a much larger clone one base away. The chain couples TRBV7-8 to TRBJ2-1, with D perhaps matching TRBD2 (5 bases). The germline V gene encodes CDR1 SGHVS and CDR2 FQNEAQ. V lost 3 bases and J lost 10, with 19 bases in between. There are 15 residues in the CDR3. Here the CDR3 DNA reads TGTGCCAGCAGCTTTCCTAGGGTCGGCGGGCGCGAGCAGTTCTTC. Encoded protein: CASSFPRVGGREQFF. The full variable domain, with the rest looked up from reference TRBV7-8 and TRBJ2-1, is GAGVSQSPRYKVAKRGQDVALRCDPISGHVSLFWYQQALGQGPEFLTYFQNEAQLDKSGLPSDRFFAERPEGSVSTLKIQRTQQEDSAVYLCASSFPRVGGREQFFGPGTRLTVL.

This clonotype was found many times. V gene TRBV7-6 combines with J gene TRBJ2-7, with D unclear. This CDR3 comprises 13 residues. V was cut by 2 bases and J by 6 bases, with 11 bases left in between. Germline V gene data show CDR1 as SGHVS and CDR2 as FNYEAQ. The CDR3 DNA follows: TGTGCCAGCAGCTTAAGGGATGTCGGCGAGCAGTACGTC. This translates into CASSLRDVGEQYV.

The gene calls are TRBV6-6 and TRBJ2-7; D is uncertain. The germline CDR1 and CDR2 sequences are MNHNY and SVGAGI (reference sequence). Deletions cut 2 bases from V and 3 bases from J, with 14 bases between. CDR3 length equals 15 residues. The CDR3 spells CASSYEAGRDYEQYF. The CDR3 DNA sequence: TGTGCCAGCAGTTACGAGGCAGGTCGAGACTACGAGCAGTACTTC.

In regard to this clonotype: This may arise from a read error, as a much more abundant clone is one base away. V gene TRBV7-2 combines with J gene TRBJ2-7; perhaps TRBD2 as D (7 bases). Germline V gives CDR1 SGHTA, CDR2 FQGNSA. The CDR3 is 15 amino acids. The CDR3 reads CASSLAGGPSYERYV. The CDR3, as DNA: TGTGCCAGCAGCTTAGCGGGGGGGCCCTCCTACGAGCGGTACGTC.

DNA for the CDR3: TGTGCCAGCCAGGACGGCTTGTCCATATATTTT. As protein: CASQDGLSIYF. V usage is TRBV2 and J usage is TRBJ1-3; D is uncertain. The length of the CDR3 is 11 residues. Trimming stripped 8 bases from V and 11 bases from J, with 13 bases between. Germline CDR1 reads SNHLY; CDR2 reads FYNNEI.

The chain combines TRBV2 with TRBJ2-7; the D gene is possibly TRBD1 (5 bases). V dropped 8 bases and J dropped 1 base, with 15 bases sitting between them. Germline loops: CDR1 SNHLY, CDR2 FYNNEI. This CDR3 comprises 14 residues. CDR3 DNA sequence: TGTGCCAGCGTAAGCGTGGCAGGGTCCTACGAGCAGTACTTC. This codes for CASVSVAGSYEQYF.